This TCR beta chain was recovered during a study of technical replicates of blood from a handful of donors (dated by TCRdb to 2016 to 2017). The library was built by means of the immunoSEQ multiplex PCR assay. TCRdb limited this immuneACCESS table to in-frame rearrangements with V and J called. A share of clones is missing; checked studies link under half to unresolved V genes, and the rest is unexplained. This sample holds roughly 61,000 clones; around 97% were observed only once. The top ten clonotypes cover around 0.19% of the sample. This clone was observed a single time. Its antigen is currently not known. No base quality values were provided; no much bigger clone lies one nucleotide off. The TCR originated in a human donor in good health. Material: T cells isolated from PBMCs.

The sequence in DNA is TGTGCCACGGGGACAGCCCAACTAAGTTCATCCTACGAGCAGTACTTC. Translated, this is CATGTAQLSSSYEQYF. Recombination joined TRBV7-9 with TRBJ2-7; TRBD1 agrees with 7 junctional bases. From the germline V gene (reference sequence), CDR1 is SEHNR and CDR2 is FQNEAQ. Ends trimmed: V by 10 bases, J by 1 base; bases unmatched to a gene: 16. The CDR3, cysteine through phenylalanine, is 16 amino acids long. The only DNA kept is the CDR3, 48 bases in frame from the first base.